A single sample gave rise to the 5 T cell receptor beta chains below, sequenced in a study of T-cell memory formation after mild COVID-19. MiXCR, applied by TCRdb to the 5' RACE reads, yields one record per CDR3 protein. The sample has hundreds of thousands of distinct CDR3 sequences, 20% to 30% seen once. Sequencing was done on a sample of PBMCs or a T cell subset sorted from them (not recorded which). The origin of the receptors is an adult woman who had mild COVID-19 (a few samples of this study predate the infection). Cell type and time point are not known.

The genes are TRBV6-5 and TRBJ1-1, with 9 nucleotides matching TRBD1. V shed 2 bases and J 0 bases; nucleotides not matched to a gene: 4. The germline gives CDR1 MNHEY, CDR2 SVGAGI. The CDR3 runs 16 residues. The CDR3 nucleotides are TGTGCCAGCAGTTACCCGGGACAGGGATTGAACACTGAAGCTTTCTTT. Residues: CASSYPGQGLNTEAFF.

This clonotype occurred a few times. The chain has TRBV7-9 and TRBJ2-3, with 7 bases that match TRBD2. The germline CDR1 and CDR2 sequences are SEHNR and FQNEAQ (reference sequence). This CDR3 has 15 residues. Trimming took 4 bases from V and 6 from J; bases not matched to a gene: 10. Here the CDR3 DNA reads TGTGCCAGCAGCTATCACTACGGGGAGGGGGATACGCAGTATTTT. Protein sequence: CASSYHYGEGDTQYF.

CDR3 nucleotides: TGTGCCAGCAGGGAGAGGGGGAGGATGGAGTCCGGGGAGCTGTTTTTT. This encodes CASRERGRMESGELFF. The J gene is TRBJ2-2, the V gene TRBV12-3 or TRBV12-4; D possibly matches TRBD1 or TRBD2 (6 bases each). The V end lost 6 bases, the J end lost 6 bases, and 20 bases lay between the germline ends. This CDR3 spans 16 amino acids.

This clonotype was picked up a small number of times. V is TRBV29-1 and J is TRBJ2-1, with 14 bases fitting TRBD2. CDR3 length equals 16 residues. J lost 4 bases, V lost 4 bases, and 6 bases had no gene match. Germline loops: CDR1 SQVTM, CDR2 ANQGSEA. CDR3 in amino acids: CSVGSGTSGSYNEQFF. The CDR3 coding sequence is TGCAGCGTTGGCTCAGGGACTAGCGGGAGTTACAATGAGCAGTTCTTC.

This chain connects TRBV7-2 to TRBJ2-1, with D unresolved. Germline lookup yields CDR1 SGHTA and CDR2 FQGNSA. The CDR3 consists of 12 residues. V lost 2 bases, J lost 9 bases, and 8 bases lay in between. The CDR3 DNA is TGTGCCAGCAGCTTATATCCGTTTGAGCAGTTCTTC. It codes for CASSLYPFEQFF.